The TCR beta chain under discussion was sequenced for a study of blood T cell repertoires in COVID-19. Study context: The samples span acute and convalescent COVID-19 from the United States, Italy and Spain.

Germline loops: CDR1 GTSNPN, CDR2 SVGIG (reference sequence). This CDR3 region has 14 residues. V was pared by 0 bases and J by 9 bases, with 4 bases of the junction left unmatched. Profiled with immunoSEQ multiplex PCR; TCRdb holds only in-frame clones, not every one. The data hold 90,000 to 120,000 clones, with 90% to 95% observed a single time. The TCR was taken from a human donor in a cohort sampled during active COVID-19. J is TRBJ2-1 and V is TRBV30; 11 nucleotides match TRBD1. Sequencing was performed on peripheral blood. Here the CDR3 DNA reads TGTGCCTGGAGTGTAAGGACAGGGGGCAGTGAGCAGTTCTTC. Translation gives CAWSVRTGGSEQFF.